This record covers a single T cell receptor beta chain. This sample is part of a study of CD8 T cells in Susac syndrome. The CDR3 has 13 residues. J was trimmed by 5 bases and V by 3 bases; bases with no gene match: 4. Per germline, CDR1 SGDLS and CDR2 YYNGEE. The RNA input was 0.5 to 1 ug, and it was reverse transcribed with random hexamers. Each CDR3 protein gets one entry after TCRdb re-called the immunoSEQ multiplex PCR reads with MiXCR. The table lists about 180,000 distinct CDR3 sequences, under 97% of them singletons. The clonotype comes from a human donor with multiple sclerosis. V usage is TRBV9 and J usage is TRBJ2-7; 8 bases fit TRBD2. Sequencing was done on a sample of CD4+ T cells from PBMCs. The CDR3 is CASSGLANDEQYF. CDR3 DNA: TGTGCCAGCAGCGGACTAGCGAACGACGAGCAGTACTTC. Full variable domain (outside the CDR3, taken from reference TRBV9 and TRBJ2-7): DSGVTQTPKHLITATGQRVTLRCSPRSGDLSVYWYQQSLDQGLQFLIQYYNGEERAKGNILERFSAQQFPDLHSELNLSSLELGDSALYFCASSGLANDEQYFGPGTRLTVT.